The 18 T cell receptor beta chains presented below share a single source sample, sequenced in a study of T cell responses to AZD1222 COVID-19 vaccine. The data were produced by immunoSEQ multiplex PCR, yet TCRdb's version contains in-frame clones alone and is incomplete. The repertoire holds over 150,000 clones, with about 88% as singletons. The sample here was peripheral blood, taken on day 0 of AZD1222 vaccination. The receptors shown here come from an adult in good health.

This clone was observed a few times. The chain combines TRBV27 with TRBJ2-7, with a weak D call TRBD2 (6 bases). Trimming took 7 bases from V and 0 from J, leaving 13 bases between them. This CDR3 spans 14 amino acids. CDR1 is MNHEY, CDR2 SMNVEV, per germline (reference sequence). CDR3 residues: CASNPVGGSYEQYF. The CDR3, as DNA: TGTGCCAGCAACCCCGTCGGGGGCTCCTACGAGCAGTACTTC.

This sequence joins TRBV27 and TRBJ1-1; maybe TRBD1 (5 bases). V lost 5 bases, J lost 7 bases, and 11 bases lay in between. The CDR3 sequence is 12 residues long. Germline values: CDR1 MNHEY, CDR2 SMNVEV (reference sequence). The CDR3 region is CASSPITGEAFF. CDR3 sequence (DNA): TGTGCCAGCAGTCCGATTACAGGTGAAGCTTTCTTT.

DNA for the CDR3: TGCGCCAGCAGCCAAGAGGCACAGTCCAGTTCACCCCTCCACTTT. Its protein is CASSQEAQSSSPLHF. This chain joins TRBV4-1 and TRBJ1-6; the D is unclear. Looked up from germline, CDR1 is MGHRA and CDR2 is YSYEKL. CDR3 length equals 15 residues. Trimming pared 0 bases from V and 9 bases from J, leaving 12 bases between.

The CDR3 spells CASSKGHEKLFF. The CDR3 nucleotides read TGTGCCAGTAGTAAGGGACATGAAAAACTGTTTTTT. The V call is TRBV19, the J call TRBJ1-4, with D possibly matching TRBD1 (5 bases). V lost 4 bases, J lost 6 bases, and 6 bases lay in between. The CDR3 runs to 12 residues. Germline V gene data show CDR1 as LNHDA and CDR2 as SQIVND (reference sequence).

The chain couples TRBV7-2 to TRBJ2-5; the D gene could be TRBD1 or TRBD2 (5 bases each). The CDR3 is 15 amino acids. CDR1 and CDR2 (germline): SGHTA, FQGNSA. V lost 5 bases, J lost 5 bases, and 18 bases lay in between. CDR3 loop: CASSPSGTPAETQYF. Here the CDR3 DNA reads TGTGCCAGCAGCCCCTCCGGGACCCCTGCGGAGACCCAGTACTTC. The full variable domain, in which reference TRBV7-2 and TRBJ2-5 provide the parts outside the CDR3, is GAGVSQSPSNKVTEKGKDVELRCDPISGHTALYWYRQSLGQGLEFLIYFQGNSAPDKSGLPSDRFSAERTGGSVSTLTIQRTQQEDSAVYLCASSPSGTPAETQYFGPGTRLLVL.

This clone came up once. The chain is built from TRBV11-2 and TRBJ2-7, with 10 bases matching TRBD2. The CDR3 has 15 residues. Germline V gives CDR1 SGHAT, CDR2 FQNNGV. Trimming took 2 bases from V and 4 from J; bases not matched to a gene: 5. CDR3 DNA sequence: TGTGCCAGCAGCTTATACGCTAGCGGGGGATACGAGCAGTACTTC. This encodes CASSLYASGGYEQYF.

The V and J genes are TRBV2 and TRBJ1-3; D is uncertain. CDR3 length: 14 residues. From germline, CDR1 is SNHLY and CDR2 FYNNEI. Trimming removed 2 bases at V and 8 bases at J, with 13 bases between. The CDR3 here is CASSEFMASDTIYF. CDR3 DNA: TGTGCCAGCAGTGAATTTATGGCGTCTGACACCATATATTTT.

CDR3 sequence (DNA): TGTGCCATCAGTGGACTAGCGGCGGAGGGGGAGCAGTACTTC. Residues: CAISGLAAEGEQYF. V and J are TRBV10-3 and TRBJ2-7; 9 positions agree with TRBD2. The CDR3 length is 14 residues. Germline V gene data show CDR1 as ENHRY and CDR2 as SYGVKD. V gave up 4 bases and J gave up 7 bases; unmatched junction bases: 8.

Concerning this clone itself: Mismatch with germline at one junction end may stem from a read error. The V gene is TRBV20-1, the J gene TRBJ1-2, with 7 nucleotides matching TRBD1. This CDR3 is 13 amino acids long. Germline V lookup: CDR1 DFQATT, CDR2 SNEGSKA (reference sequence). CDR3 region: CSASIGGNSGCTF. The CDR3 DNA reads as TGCAGTGCTAGTATAGGGGGCAACAGTGGCTGCACCTTC.

V and J are TRBV7-2 and TRBJ2-3, with D perhaps assigned TRBD1 or TRBD2 (5 bases each). V lost 0 bases and J lost 0, with 13 bases in between. Germline CDR1 reads SGHTA; CDR2 reads FQGNSA. This CDR3 has 17 amino acids. Here the CDR3 DNA reads TGTGCCAGCAGCTTAGCACAGGTCGGGACGAGCACAGATACGCAGTATTTT. Protein: CASSLAQVGTSTDTQYF.

This sequence joins TRBV4-3 and TRBJ2-7, with TRBD1 as a possible D gene (6 bases). The CDR3 is 14 amino acids. V lost 0 bases to trimming and J lost 1 base, with 7 bases between them. Germline values: CDR1 LGHNA, CDR2 YSLEER. The CDR3 is CASSQDGQSYEQYF. The DNA for the CDR3 is TGCGCCAGCAGCCAAGACGGACAGTCCTACGAGCAGTACTTC.

This CDR3 reads CASSPRQGAGGELFF. The CDR3 nucleotides are TGTGCCAGCAGTCCTCGACAGGGGGCGGGCGGGGAGCTGTTTTTT. The chain combines TRBV6-5 with TRBJ2-2; 10 bases map to TRBD1. This CDR3 region has 15 residues. With 5 bases clipped from V and 7 bases from J, the junction kept 7 bases outside the gene matches. CDR1 and CDR2 (germline): MNHEY, SVGAGI.

This clone is a singleton in its sample. The V and J genes are TRBV6-2 or TRBV6-3 and TRBJ2-5; TRBD1 is a possible D gene (6 bases). The germline gives CDR1 MNHEY, CDR2 SVGEGT. The CDR3 has 13 amino acids. The V gene lost 5 bases and the J gene lost 2 bases, with 9 bases spanning the gap. DNA for the CDR3: TGTGCCAGCAGTCCACAGGGACAAGAGACCCAGTACTTC. Translating it yields CASSPQGQETQYF.

The chain joins TRBV7-6 to TRBJ1-2; D uncertain. V gave up 5 bases and J gave up 7 bases, with 23 bases separating them. Per germline, CDR1 SGHVS and CDR2 FNYEAQ. CDR3 size: 16 residues. CDR3 amino acids: CASSPDLPSGVGGYTF. CDR3 in DNA: TGTGCCAGCAGCCCCGATCTGCCTTCCGGAGTTGGTGGCTACACCTTC.

V usage is TRBV6-5 and J usage is TRBJ1-1; D may be TRBD1 (5 bases). The CDR3 covers 15 residues. V lost 7 bases, J lost 2 bases, and 17 bases lay in between. Germline lookup yields CDR1 MNHEY and CDR2 SVGAGI. CDR3 region: CASNIDSPGNTEAFF. The CDR3 DNA reads as TGTGCCAGCAACATCGACAGTCCAGGAAACACTGAAGCTTTCTTT.

The chain carries TRBV6-1 and TRBJ1-1; D is unresolved. Per the germline V gene, CDR1 is MNHNS and CDR2 is SASEGT. This CDR3 is 12 amino acids long. Trimming took 1 base from V and 4 from J, leaving 4 bases between them. CDR3 residues: CASSEVATEAFF. The CDR3 nucleotides read TGTGCCAGCAGTGAAGTGGCCACTGAAGCTTTCTTT.

V is TRBV19 and J is TRBJ2-7, with a tentative D call TRBD2 (6 bases). Looked up from germline, CDR1 is LNHDA and CDR2 is SQIVND (reference sequence). The CDR3 covers 14 residues. The germline V and J ends were trimmed by 4 bases and 2 bases, with 12 bases remaining between them. This CDR3 reads CASSRGLAPYEQYF. The CDR3 DNA sequence: TGTGCCAGTAGTAGAGGGCTAGCGCCCTACGAGCAGTACTTC.

The V gene is TRBV11-2, the J gene TRBJ1-2; D not certain. The CDR3 extends over 14 amino acids. Germline CDR1 is SGHAT and CDR2 is FQNNGV. V lost 4 bases and J 7 bases, leaving 16 bases between the germline ends. The CDR3 DNA sequence: TGTGCCAGCAGCTCCCCTGGAGGCAGAAGTGGCTACACCTTC. It encodes CASSSPGGRSGYTF.